Listed below are T cell receptor beta chains from one sample, sequenced in a study of cytomegalovirus exposure and HLA in healthy donors. The repertoire was sequenced with immunoSEQ multiplex PCR; TCRdb's copy has only in-frame clones and lacks some. The data show 150,000 or so clones, around nine tenths seen once. Sequenced: PBMCs. These receptors were taken from a woman between 25 and 40 years old in good health and CMV-seronegative. Both conserved end residues are part of each CDR3. Each record gives: CDR3 length, J gene, D gene, clone size, V gene, CDR3 DNA, CDR3 protein. D genes are given only for firm matches. Clone size is not always given. Where it is, it says once, few, many or a class for expanded clones.

length: 15
J: TRBJ1-1
D: TRBD1
size: NA
V: TRBV5-1
DNA: TGCGCCAGCAGCCCAGGACAGGGGGCGGTTGCTGAAGCTTTCTTT
CDR3: CASSPGQGAVAEAFF

length: 18
J: TRBJ1-6
D: NA
size: NA
V: TRBV7-6
DNA: TGTGCCAGCAGCCGAAACCCTCTGGAGAGCTCCTATAATTCACCCCTCCACTTT
CDR3: CASSRNPLESSYNSPLHF

length: 14
J: TRBJ2-2
D: NA
size: NA
V: TRBV29-1
DNA: TGCAGCGTTGAACAGACGGGGGTTACCGGGGAGCTGTTTTTT
CDR3: CSVEQTGVTGELFF

length: 14
J: TRBJ1-2
D: TRBD1
size: NA
V: TRBV19
DNA: TGTGCCAGTAGTATTCCCAGGACAGGGCGAGGCTACACCTTC
CDR3: CASSIPRTGRGYTF

length: 16
J: TRBJ1-1
D: NA
size: NA
V: TRBV21-1
DNA: TGTGCCAGCAGCAGATGGTCCGGGACAGCGAACACTGAAGCTTTCTTT
CDR3: CASSRWSGTANTEAFF

length: 17
J: TRBJ2-3
D: TRBD2
size: NA
V: TRBV5-1
DNA: TGCGCCAGCAGCTTGAAACTAGCGGGGTATTCGGCAGATACGCAGTATTTT
CDR3: CASSLKLAGYSADTQYF

length: 14
J: TRBJ2-7
D: TRBD1
size: NA
V: TRBV18
DNA: TGTGCCACCACCGACAGGGGCGGAGATTACGAGCAGTACTTC
CDR3: CATTDRGGDYEQYF

length: 12
J: TRBJ2-7
D: NA
size: NA
V: TRBV7-9
DNA: TGTGCCAGCAGCTCTACAGGCTACGAGCAGTACTTC
CDR3: CASSSTGYEQYF

length: 14
J: TRBJ2-7
D: NA
size: NA
V: TRBV6-5
DNA: TGTGCCAGCAGAATCGGGGGGCCCTTTGGCGAGCAGTACTTC
CDR3: CASRIGGPFGEQYF

length: 14
J: TRBJ2-3
D: NA
size: NA
V: TRBV4-2
DNA: TGTGCCAGCAGCCCCCGGGACAACACAGATACGCAGTATTTT
CDR3: CASSPRDNTDTQYF

length: 16
J: TRBJ2-3
D: TRBD1
size: NA
V: TRBV5-1
DNA: TGCGCCAGCAGCGCCACGACAGGGGCTGACACAGATACGCAGTATTTT
CDR3: CASSATTGADTDTQYF

length: 15
J: TRBJ1-2
D: NA
size: NA
V: TRBV7-9
DNA: TGTGCCAGCAGCTTAGCGGAGATAGCTAACTATGGCTACACCTTC
CDR3: CASSLAEIANYGYTF

length: 13
J: TRBJ2-7
D: NA
size: NA
V: TRBV7-9
DNA: TGTGCCAGCAGCTTAGCTTCAGTCTACGAGCAGTACTTC
CDR3: CASSLASVYEQYF

length: 16
J: TRBJ2-5
D: TRBD1
size: NA
V: TRBV13
DNA: TGTGCCAGCAGCGAACGGACAGGGGGCGTCCAAGAGACCCAGTACTTC
CDR3: CASSERTGGVQETQYF

length: 13
J: TRBJ2-7
D: NA
size: NA
V: TRBV7-8
DNA: TGTGCCAGCAGCTTAGGACTATCCTACGAGCAGTACTTC
CDR3: CASSLGLSYEQYF

length: 14
J: TRBJ2-3
D: NA
size: NA
V: TRBV4-1
DNA: TGCGCCAGCAGCCAAGATCGGGGCACAGATACGCAGTATTTT
CDR3: CASSQDRGTDTQYF

length: 16
J: TRBJ1-1
D: NA
size: NA
V: TRBV6-5
DNA: TGTGCCAGCAGTTATCGGGGGGTCCATATGAACACTGAAGCTTTCTTT
CDR3: CASSYRGVHMNTEAFF

length: 14
J: TRBJ1-4
D: TRBD1
size: NA
V: TRBV5-1
DNA: TGCGCCAGCAGCTTGAGACAGGGAGGTGAAAAACTGTTTTTT
CDR3: CASSLRQGGEKLFF

length: 15
J: TRBJ1-1
D: NA
size: NA
V: TRBV11-2
DNA: TGTGCCAGCAGCTCGAGCCAAGGGGGTGCCACTGAAGCTTTCTTT
CDR3: CASSSSQGGATEAFF

length: 16
J: TRBJ2-7
D: TRBD1
size: NA
V: TRBV18
DNA: TGTGCCAGCTCACCGCGACCCGACAGGGGAAAGAACGAGCAGTACTTC
CDR3: CASSPRPDRGKNEQYF

length: 16
J: TRBJ1-5
D: NA
size: once
V: TRBV4-1
DNA: TGCGCCAGCAGCCAAGAACGGGGATATAGCAATCAGCCCCAGCATTTT
CDR3: CASSQERGYSNQPQHF

length: 14
J: TRBJ2-5
D: NA
size: NA
V: TRBV29-1
DNA: TGCAGCGTTGAAGCAACTAATTACCAAGAGACCCAGTACTTC
CDR3: CSVEATNYQETQYF

length: 15
J: TRBJ1-1
D: TRBD1
size: NA
V: TRBV7-9
DNA: TGTGCCAGCAGACTTTTACAGGGGGGGAACACTGAAGCTTTCTTT
CDR3: CASRLLQGGNTEAFF

length: 14
J: TRBJ2-1
D: TRBD1
size: NA
V: TRBV7-9
DNA: TGTGCCAGCAGCCAAGGGACAGGAAAGAATGAGCAGTTCTTC
CDR3: CASSQGTGKNEQFF

length: 14
J: TRBJ1-2
D: TRBD1
size: NA
V: TRBV5-6
DNA: TGTGCCAGCAGCTTGGGGACAGGGGCCTATGGCTACACCTTC
CDR3: CASSLGTGAYGYTF

length: 13
J: TRBJ2-7
D: TRBD1
size: NA
V: TRBV7-9
DNA: TGTGCCAGCAGCTGGGACAGGGGCTACGAGCAGTACTTC
CDR3: CASSWDRGYEQYF

length: 14
J: TRBJ1-1
D: NA
size: NA
V: TRBV2
DNA: TGTGCCAGCAGGTATTCGACAGTAAGGTCTGAAGCTTTCTTT
CDR3: CASRYSTVRSEAFF

length: 14
J: TRBJ2-5
D: TRBD2
size: NA
V: TRBV7-7
DNA: TGTGCCAGCAGCTCTTTGTTCGGGGGGGAGACCCAGTACTTC
CDR3: CASSSLFGGETQYF

length: 16
J: TRBJ1-2
D: NA
size: NA
V: TRBV6-5
DNA: TGTGCCAGCAGTTATGGGTCTGACACCACGGACTATGGCTACACCTTC
CDR3: CASSYGSDTTDYGYTF

length: 14
J: TRBJ1-4
D: NA
size: once
V: TRBV6-5
DNA: TGTGCCAGCAGCTTAACAGGGAATAATGAAAAACTGTTTTTT
CDR3: CASSLTGNNEKLFF

length: 13
J: TRBJ2-5
D: NA
size: NA
V: TRBV27
DNA: TGTGCCAGCAGTTTAGCAGGGCTCGAGACCCAGTACTTC
CDR3: CASSLAGLETQYF

length: 13
J: TRBJ2-4
D: TRBD2
size: few
V: TRBV7-2
DNA: TGTGCCAGCAGCTTCCGGGACTATCCCTTTCAGTACTTC
CDR3: CASSFRDYPFQYF

length: 18
J: TRBJ2-5
D: NA
size: NA
V: TRBV15
DNA: TGTGCCACCAGCAGTGCGAGCCCGGGGGTACAGCAGCAAGAGACCCAGTACTTC
CDR3: CATSSASPGVQQQETQYF

length: 13
J: TRBJ1-2
D: TRBD1
size: NA
V: TRBV27
DNA: TGTGCCAGCAGTAGACAGGGTCGGTATGGCTACACCTTC
CDR3: CASSRQGRYGYTF

length: 14
J: TRBJ1-2
D: TRBD1
size: NA
V: TRBV13
DNA: TGTGCCAGCAGGCCGGAAGGGACAGTCTATGGCTACACCTTC
CDR3: CASRPEGTVYGYTF

length: 15
J: TRBJ1-1
D: TRBD1
size: NA
V: TRBV18
DNA: TGTGCCAGCTCACCTCGACAGGGATCCGACACTGAAGCTTTCTTT
CDR3: CASSPRQGSDTEAFF

length: 14
J: TRBJ2-7
D: NA
size: NA
V: TRBV5-6
DNA: TGTGCCAGCAGCTTGTCATCGTATCGGGGTGAGCAGTACTTC
CDR3: CASSLSSYRGEQYF

length: 14
J: TRBJ1-1
D: NA
size: NA
V: TRBV6-4
DNA: TGTGCCAGCAGTGAGGGCAGGGAGAACACTGAAGCTTTCTTT
CDR3: CASSEGRENTEAFF

length: 15
J: TRBJ1-5
D: NA
size: NA
V: TRBV2
DNA: TGTGCCAGCAGTCAACGGGGATTGGGCAATCAGCCCCAGCATTTT
CDR3: CASSQRGLGNQPQHF

length: 12
J: TRBJ2-7
D: NA
size: NA
V: TRBV11-2
DNA: TGTGCCAGCGGTCTCGGCTCCTACGAGCAGTACTTC
CDR3: CASGLGSYEQYF

length: 14
J: TRBJ1-1
D: NA
size: NA
V: TRBV5-1
DNA: TGCGCCAGCAGCTTGGGTACTTCAGGACATGAAGCTTTCTTT
CDR3: CASSLGTSGHEAFF

length: 15
J: TRBJ2-7
D: TRBD1
size: NA
V: TRBV4-1
DNA: TGCGCCAGCAGCCCCACGGCAGGACAGGGCTACGAGCAGTACTTC
CDR3: CASSPTAGQGYEQYF

length: 15
J: TRBJ1-1
D: NA
size: NA
V: TRBV5-1
DNA: TGCGCCAGCAGCTTGGTCGGGGGATGGAACACTGAAGCTTTCTTT
CDR3: CASSLVGGWNTEAFF

length: 13
J: TRBJ1-1
D: NA
size: NA
V: TRBV27
DNA: TGTGCCAGCAGTTTAGTACAGAACACTGAAGCTTTCTTT
CDR3: CASSLVQNTEAFF

length: 14
J: TRBJ2-7
D: TRBD2
size: NA
V: TRBV11-2
DNA: TGTGCCAGCAGCTTATATGGGCGGGGGTCGGGGCAGTACTTC
CDR3: CASSLYGRGSGQYF

length: 14
J: TRBJ2-7
D: NA
size: NA
V: TRBV11-2
DNA: TGTGCCAGCAGCTTAGCCGACAATGGCTACGAGCAGTACTTC
CDR3: CASSLADNGYEQYF

length: 15
J: TRBJ1-6
D: TRBD1
size: once
V: TRBV13
DNA: TGTGCCAGCAGCTCTACAGGGGTCTCGGGTTCACCCCTCCACTTT
CDR3: CASSSTGVSGSPLHF

length: 14
J: TRBJ1-5
D: NA
size: NA
V: TRBV7-8
DNA: TGTGCCAGCAGCTGGGCGTTTGAGAATCAGCCCCAGCATTTT
CDR3: CASSWAFENQPQHF

length: 15
J: TRBJ1-2
D: NA
size: NA
V: TRBV5-1
DNA: TGCGCCAGCAGCTTTTCCACACAGGGTAACTATGGCTACACCTTC
CDR3: CASSFSTQGNYGYTF

length: 16
J: TRBJ1-2
D: TRBD1
size: NA
V: TRBV2
DNA: TGTGCCAGCAGCCCTCAGAGAGGACAGGGGGCAATAGACTACACCTTC
CDR3: CASSPQRGQGAIDYTF

length: 12
J: TRBJ2-7
D: NA
size: NA
V: TRBV7-9
DNA: TGTGCCAGCAGCCACGAGACCTACGAGCAGTACTTC
CDR3: CASSHETYEQYF

length: 15
J: TRBJ2-3
D: TRBD1
size: NA
V: TRBV29-1
DNA: TGCAGCGTTCAATCACAGGGGCGTAGCACAGATACGCAGTATTTT
CDR3: CSVQSQGRSTDTQYF

length: 13
J: TRBJ2-7
D: NA
size: NA
V: TRBV7-9
DNA: TGTGCCAGCAGCTTAGGGGGCACACCGGAGCAGTACTTC
CDR3: CASSLGGTPEQYF

length: 20
J: TRBJ2-7
D: TRBD1
size: few
V: TRBV10-3
DNA: TGTGCCATCAGTGAGTCCCACCGGGACAGGGGGCATGTAGTCACCTACGAGCAGTACTTC
CDR3: CAISESHRDRGHVVTYEQYF

length: 18
J: TRBJ2-7
D: TRBD2
size: NA
V: TRBV5-1
DNA: TGCGCCAGCAGTAACTCCGGGACTAGCGGGGGGCTATCCTACGAGCAGTACTTC
CDR3: CASSNSGTSGGLSYEQYF